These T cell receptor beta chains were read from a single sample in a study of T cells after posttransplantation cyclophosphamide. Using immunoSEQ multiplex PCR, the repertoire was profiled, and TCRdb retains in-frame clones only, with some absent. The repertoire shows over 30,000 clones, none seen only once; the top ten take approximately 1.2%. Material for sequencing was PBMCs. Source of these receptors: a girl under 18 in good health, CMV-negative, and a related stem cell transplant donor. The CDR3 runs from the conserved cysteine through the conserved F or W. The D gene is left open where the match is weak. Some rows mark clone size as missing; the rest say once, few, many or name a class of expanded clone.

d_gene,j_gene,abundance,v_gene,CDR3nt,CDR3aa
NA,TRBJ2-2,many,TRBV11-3,TGTGCCAGCAGCTTGGGAGAGGAGCTGTTTTTT,CASSLGEELFF
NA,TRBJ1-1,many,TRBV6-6,TGTGCCAGCAGTCGTCGACAGGAAAGCCGGAACACTGAAGCTTTCTTT,CASSRRQESRNTEAFF
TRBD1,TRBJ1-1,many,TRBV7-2,TGTGCCAGCAGCCCGGGACAGGGTTGGAACACTGAAGCTTTCTTT,CASSPGQGWNTEAFF
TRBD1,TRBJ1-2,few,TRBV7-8,TGTGCCAGCAGCTCCCCCGTCGGACAGGGGTTCGGCGGCTACACCTTC,CASSSPVGQGFGGYTF
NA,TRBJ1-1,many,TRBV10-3,TGTGCCATCAGTGCGACAGCAAAGAACACTGAAGCTTTCTTT,CAISATAKNTEAFF
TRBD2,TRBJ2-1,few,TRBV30,TGTGCCTGGAGTGTACTAGCGGGTGAGCAGTTCTTC,CAWSVLAGEQFF
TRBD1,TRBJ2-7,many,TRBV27,TGTGCCAGCAGCTTAACAGGGGGAAGCTCCTACGAGCAGTACTTC,CASSLTGGSSYEQYF
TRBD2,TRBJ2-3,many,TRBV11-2,TGTGCCAGCAGCCGCTCCGGGACTAGCGGCACAGATACGCAGTATTTT,CASSRSGTSGTDTQYF
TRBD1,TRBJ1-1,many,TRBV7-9,TGTGCCAGCAGCCCCTCACAGGGGTGGGCCACTGAAGCTTTCTTT,CASSPSQGWATEAFF
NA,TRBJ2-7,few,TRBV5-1,TGCGCCAGCAGCTTGGAAGGTGGGGAGAAGGTATACGAGCAGTACTTC,CASSLEGGEKVYEQYF
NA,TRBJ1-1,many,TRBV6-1,TGTGCCAGCAGTGAAGCGCGTAGGAACACTGAAGCTTTCTTT,CASSEARRNTEAFF
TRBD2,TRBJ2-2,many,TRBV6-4,TGTGCCAGCAGTGATAGCGGGAGCACCGGGGAGCTGTTTTTT,CASSDSGSTGELFF
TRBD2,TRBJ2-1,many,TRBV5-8,TGTGCCAGCAGCTTGTACGGGAGGAGCGGGGGTTACTACAATGAGCAGTTCTTC,CASSLYGRSGGYYNEQFF
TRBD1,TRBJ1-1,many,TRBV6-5,TGTGCCAGCAGTTCCGGGACAGGGGGCCACACTGAAGCTTTCTTT,CASSSGTGGHTEAFF
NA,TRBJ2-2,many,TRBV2,TGTGCCAGCGTCGGGGTAAAGGACACCGGGGAGCTGTTTTTT,CASVGVKDTGELFF
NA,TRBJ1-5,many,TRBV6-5,TGTGCCAGCAGAAGACAGACCTGGGGCAATCAGCCCCAGCATTTT,CASRRQTWGNQPQHF
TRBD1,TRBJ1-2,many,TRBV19,TGTGCCAGTACCGAGGACAGGGGGCTCAATGGCTACACCTTC,CASTEDRGLNGYTF
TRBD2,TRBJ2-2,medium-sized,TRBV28,TGTGCCAGCTCTAGCCAGGGACTAGCCACCGGGGAGCTGTTTTTT,CASSSQGLATGELFF
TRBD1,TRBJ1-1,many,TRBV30,TGTGCCTGGAGTCTCCAGGGGGATACTGAAGCTTTCTTT,CAWSLQGDTEAFF
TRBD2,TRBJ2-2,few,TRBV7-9,TGTGCCAGCAGCTTAACCCGCGGGGGGGAGTTCACCGGGGAGCTGTTTTTT,CASSLTRGGEFTGELFF
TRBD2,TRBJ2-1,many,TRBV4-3,TGCGCCAGCAGCCAAGAACTAGCGGGTCCCTACAATGAGCAGTTCTTC,CASSQELAGPYNEQFF
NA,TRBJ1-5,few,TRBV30,TGTGCCTGGAGCCAGGGCCTCGCACGGCCCCAGCATTTT,CAWSQGLARPQHF
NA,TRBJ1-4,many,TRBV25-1,TGTGCCAGCAGTAGCGGCCGAACAAAACTGTTTTTT,CASSSGRTKLFF
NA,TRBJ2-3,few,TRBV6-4,TGTGCCAGCAGTGAACAGGGAACCACAGATACGCAGTATTTT,CASSEQGTTDTQYF
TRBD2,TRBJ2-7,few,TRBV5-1,TGCGCCAGCAGCCCTCGGGGGGAGGTGCTCTACGAGCAGTACTTC,CASSPRGEVLYEQYF
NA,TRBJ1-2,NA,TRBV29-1,TGCAGCGTTGGGATACAGGGTGTGGACTATGGCTACACCTTC,CSVGIQGVDYGYTF
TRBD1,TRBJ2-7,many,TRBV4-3,TGCGCCAGCAGCCAAGAAACAGGGGGCACTTACGAGCAGTACTTC,CASSQETGGTYEQYF
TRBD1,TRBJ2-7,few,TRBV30,TGTGCCTGGAGTGTGGGGCTGACAGGGGACGAGCAGTACTTC,CAWSVGLTGDEQYF
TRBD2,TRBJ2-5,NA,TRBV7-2,TGTGCCAGCAGCTTAGAAGCGGGGGGGAGAGGAGAGACCCAGTACTTC,CASSLEAGGRGETQYF
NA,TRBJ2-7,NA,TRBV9,TGTGCCAGCAGCGTATTCGGGGGGCCGGACGAGCAGTACTTC,CASSVFGGPDEQYF
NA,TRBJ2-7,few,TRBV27,TGTGCCAGCACTCCCTTAGCCGGCTTGGAGCAGTACTTC,CASTPLAGLEQYF
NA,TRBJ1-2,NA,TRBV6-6,TGTGCCAGCAGATTGACAGAGAACTATGGCTACACCTTC,CASRLTENYGYTF
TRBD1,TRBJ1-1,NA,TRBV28,TGTGCCAGCAGTCCCTCCAGGGGACAGGGGGCGCCGGGGACTGAAGCTTTCTTT,CASSPSRGQGAPGTEAFF
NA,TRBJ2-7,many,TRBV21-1,TGTGCCAGCAGCGATTCTCCGAGGCAGTACTTC,CASSDSPRQYF
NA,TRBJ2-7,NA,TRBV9,TGTGCCAGCAGCCCCGGGGGATACGAGCAGTACTTC,CASSPGGYEQYF
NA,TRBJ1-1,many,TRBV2,TGTGCCAGCAGTGAACTTTTGGGAGGGGACGCTGAAGCTTTCTTT,CASSELLGGDAEAFF
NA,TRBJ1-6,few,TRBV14,TGTGCCAGCAGCCAAGCAGGCGGGAGCGCTTCACCCCTCCACTTT,CASSQAGGSASPLHF
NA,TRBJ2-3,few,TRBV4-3,TGCGCCAGCAGCCAAGAATCGGGGGTTACAGATACGCAGTATTTT,CASSQESGVTDTQYF
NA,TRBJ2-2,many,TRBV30,TGTGCCTGGACAGGGGACACCGGGGAGCTGTTTTTT,CAWTGDTGELFF
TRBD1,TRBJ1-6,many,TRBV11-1,TGTGCCAGCAGCTTAGGACAGGGGAATTCACCCCTCCACTTT,CASSLGQGNSPLHF